This note documents a single T cell receptor beta chain sequence. What it binds is unknown. The data derive from a study of T cell responses to AZD1222 COVID-19 vaccine. V trimming: 2 bases; J trimming: 4 bases; junction bases outside the gene matches: 7. Per the germline V gene, CDR1 is SGHRS and CDR2 is YFSETQ. The length of the CDR3 is 16 residues. General observations from the study: The sample set comprised mostly white British donors with more females, and clonal diversity was possibly underestimated.

Assay: immunoSEQ multiplex PCR; the TCRdb copy retains only in-frame clones and omits some. The sample has some 150,000 clones, under 95% seen once; the top ten hold approximately 5%. This material consisted of peripheral blood, taken on day 0 of AZD1222 vaccination. The chain combines TRBV5-1 with TRBJ1-3; TRBD1 matches 9 bases. This TCR was recovered from an adult in good health. CDR3 amino acids: CASSFLGQGSGNTIYF. CDR3 nucleotide sequence: TGCGCCAGCAGCTTTCTGGGACAGGGTTCCGGAAACACCATATATTTT.